One T cell receptor beta chain is described in this entry. The sample is drawn from a study of cytomegalovirus exposure and HLA in healthy donors. Amplification used 60 Vbeta primers and 13 Jbeta primers. Only in-frame clones appear in the TCRdb table, and some are missing; sequencing was by immunoSEQ multiplex PCR. The sample yields some 130,000 clones, about 80% seen once. The CDR3 consists of 15 residues. V lost 0 bases to trimming and J lost 5 bases, with 13 bases between them. The germline V gene encodes CDR1 SGHAT and CDR2 FQNNGV. The origin of this receptor is a man aged 25 to 45 in good health and CMV-seronegative. Sample: PBMCs. The gene calls are TRBV11-2 and TRBJ2-5, with a possible D match to TRBD2 (5 bases). The CDR3 bases are TGTGCCAGCAGCTTAGAAGGGAAGGAGGTGGAGACCCAGTACTTC. The encoded protein is CASSLEGKEVETQYF.